This TCR beta chain was profiled in a study of technical replicates of blood from several donors. Using immunoSEQ multiplex PCR, the repertoire was profiled, and TCRdb retains in-frame clones only, with some absent. The data show nearly 95,000 clones, with almost 97% seen just once and approximately 0.35% held by the top ten. Trimming removed 1 base from V and 2 bases from J, with 12 bases in between. This CDR3 is 16 amino acids long. Germline lookup yields CDR1 LGHNA and CDR2 YSLEER. The clonotype originates from a human donor in good health. The gene calls are TRBV4-3 and TRBJ2-1, with D tentatively TRBD1 (5 bases). Sequencing was carried out using T cells isolated from PBMCs. DNA of the CDR3: TGCGCCAGCAGCCAAGCCCCAGGGTGGACCTACAATGAGCAGTTCTTC. The encoded protein is CASSQAPGWTYNEQFF.